The entry below describes one T cell receptor beta chain. Antigen specificity is unknown. This sample stems from a study of regulatory T cells in long-lasting Graves disease. Regarding the study as a whole: Persistent Graves' disease cases displayed lower TCR diversity than newly diagnosed ones. The analysis examined peripheral blood only and excluded thyroid tissue. Favoring TRBV28, TRBJ1-2 and TRBJ2-5 was a feature seen in persistent disease.

With V trimmed by 4 bases and J by 5 bases, 5 bases remained unmatched. The CDR3 sequence is 14 residues long. The V gene's germline CDR1 is SGHAT and CDR2 FQDESV (reference sequence). The time point here: persistent/refractory GD, antithyroid drugs over 5 years with positive TRAb. The TCR library was made from RNA that had been extracted from PBMCs in TRIzol. The TCR beta library used iRepertoire HTBI primers with Arm-PCR amplification of CDR3. TCRdb re-derived calls from the multiplex PCR reads in MiXCR, one entry per CDR3 protein. Here the sample spans over 650,000 distinct CDR3 sequences, 25% to 35% being singletons.

The sample consisted of peripheral blood mononuclear cells (PBMCs), taken when the disease was refractory, from a patient treated with antithyroid drugs. The origin of this receptor is a female donor with Graves disease. This rearrangement joins TRBV11-1 to TRBJ2-5; the match to TRBD1 covers 9 bases. This chain's CDR3 is CASSYDRGRETQYF. In nucleotides, the CDR3 is TGTGCCAGCAGCTACGACAGGGGGAGGGAGACCCAGTACTTC.